Listed here are 3 T cell receptor beta chains from one sample, sequenced in a study of OX40 agonist ivuxolimab in advanced cancers. Only in-frame clones appear in the TCRdb table, and some are missing; sequencing was by immunoSEQ multiplex PCR. The sample holds 8,000 to 9,500 clones, 65% to 80% seen once. The specimen was CD4+ or CD8+ T cells sorted from blood, collected in a trial of the OX40 agonist ivuxolimab. These receptors all stem from an adult with an advanced solid tumor such as melanoma, head and neck, liver or kidney cancer.

The V and J genes are TRBV4-1 and TRBJ2-7, with TRBD1 as a possible D gene (6 bases). CDR1 and CDR2 from the germline V gene are MGHRA and YSYEKL. The CDR3 spans 15 residues. Trimming took 2 bases from V and 1 from J, leaving 12 bases between them. Here the CDR3 DNA reads TGCGCCAGCAGCCAACAATTACAGGGATCCTACGAGCAGTACTTC. This translates into CASSQQLQGSYEQYF.

The chain has TRBV27 and TRBJ1-1; a possible D gene is TRBD1 (5 bases). Germline V gene lookup returns CDR1 MNHEY and CDR2 SMNVEV (reference sequence). This CDR3 has 13 amino acids. The V end lost 3 bases, the J end lost 6 bases, and 11 bases lay between the germline ends. DNA for the CDR3: TGTGCCAGCAGTTTCGCCGGGACGGCTGAAGCTTTCTTT. Protein: CASSFAGTAEAFF.

The V call is TRBV4-3, the J call TRBJ2-2; 8 bases match TRBD1. The CDR3 length is 15 residues. Germline CDR1 is LGHNA and CDR2 is YSLEER. The trim removed 5 bases at V and 4 bases at J, leaving 6 bases unmatched. CDR3 nucleotides: TGCGCCAGCAGCAGTGACAGGGGACCCACCGGGGAGCTGTTTTTT. This sequence encodes CASSSDRGPTGELFF.